One and the same sample provided the 18 T cell receptor beta chains below, sequenced in a study of T cell responses to AZD1222 COVID-19 vaccine. The method was immunoSEQ multiplex PCR; TCRdb's version includes in-frame clones alone and lacks a portion of them. The repertoire holds about 110,000 clones, with approximately 96% as singletons. Here the sequenced sample was peripheral blood, taken on day 0 of AZD1222 vaccination. These receptors all stem from an adult in good health.

CDR3 in amino acids: CASSLTGDDLQPQHF. The CDR3 nucleotides are TGCGCCAGCAGCTTAACAGGGGATGACCTACAGCCCCAGCATTTT. The chain recombines TRBV5-1 with TRBJ1-5, with TRBD1 identical over 7 bases. This CDR3 contains 15 residues. V lost 2 bases to trimming and J lost 7 bases; unmatched junction nucleotides: 9. Germline assignment: CDR1 SGHRS and CDR2 YFSETQ.

The chain employs TRBV28 and TRBJ1-4; D may be TRBD1 (6 bases). This CDR3 spans 15 amino acids. Germline CDR1 MDHEN, CDR2 SYDVKM. Deletions cut 6 bases from V and 2 bases from J, with 13 bases between. The CDR3 DNA is TGTGCCAGCAGGCGTTACAGGGTCACTAATGAAAAACTGTTTTTT. Translated, it gives CASRRYRVTNEKLFF.

The count of this clone is one. V and J are TRBV7-9 and TRBJ1-2; D is uncertain. The CDR3 contains 14 residues. Trimming pared 2 bases from V and 4 bases from J, leaving 11 bases between. CDR1 is SEHNR and CDR2 is FQNEAQ in the germline V gene (reference sequence). CDR3 region: CASSLNSGIYGYTF. The DNA of the CDR3 is TGTGCCAGCAGCTTAAACAGTGGCATCTATGGCTACACCTTC.

This chain uses TRBV4-1 with TRBJ1-4; D is unresolved. The V end was cut by 0 bases, the J end by 1 base, with 6 bases between. Germline values: CDR1 MGHRA, CDR2 YSYEKL. This CDR3 comprises 15 residues. CDR3 DNA sequence: TGCGCCAGCAGCCAAGATGAGGGAACTAATGAAAAACTGTTTTTT. Its protein product is CASSQDEGTNEKLFF.

The genes are TRBV6-5 and TRBJ1-1; a possible D gene is TRBD1 (5 bases). The length of the CDR3 is 13 residues. The germline V gene encodes CDR1 MNHEY and CDR2 SVGAGI. The V end lost 4 bases, the J end lost 2 bases, and 8 bases lay between the germline ends. The CDR3 DNA reads TGTGCCAGCAGTTCCACAGGCAACACTGAAGCTTTCTTT. This encodes CASSSTGNTEAFF.

This chain joins TRBV7-9 and TRBJ1-3, with D unclear. The germline CDR1 and CDR2 sequences are SEHNR and FQNEAQ (reference sequence). The CDR3 sequence is 17 residues long. V was trimmed by 1 base and J by 0 bases, leaving 13 bases between them. CDR3 protein: CASSLGGYIDSGNTIYF. The CDR3 DNA reads TGTGCCAGCAGCTTAGGGGGTTATATCGACTCTGGAAACACCATATATTTT.

The J gene is TRBJ2-1, the V gene TRBV10-3; TRBD2 matches 8 bases. Germline CDR1 is ENHRY and CDR2 is SYGVKD. J gave up 3 bases and V 6 bases, and 7 bases lay outside the gene matches. The CDR3 is made up of 15 amino acids. The CDR3: CAISQAGEGYNEQFF. The CDR3 coding sequence is TGTGCCATCAGCCAAGCGGGAGAAGGCTACAATGAGCAGTTCTTC.

The V gene is TRBV6-5, the J gene TRBJ2-5, with TRBD1 identical over 8 bases. Trimming took 5 bases from V and 5 from J; bases not matched to a gene: 4. Germline CDR1 MNHEY, CDR2 SVGAGI. CDR3 length: 13 residues. The CDR3 sequence is CASSRQGRETQYF. Written as DNA, the CDR3 is TGTGCCAGCAGTAGACAGGGGAGGGAGACCCAGTACTTC.

V gene TRBV19 combines with J gene TRBJ2-1; D unresolved. V was clipped by 3 bases and J by 3 bases, with 15 bases between them. Germline V gene lookup returns CDR1 LNHDA and CDR2 SQIVND (reference sequence). The CDR3 is 16 amino acids. CDR3 sequence: CASSIGNFEGYNEQFF. The CDR3 nucleotides read TGTGCCAGTAGTATTGGTAACTTCGAAGGCTACAATGAGCAGTTCTTC.

The chain carries TRBV5-5 and TRBJ2-7, with D possibly TRBD1 on 5 matching bases. Trimming cost V 1 base and J 1 base, with 9 bases left between them. Germline V gives CDR1 SGHKS, CDR2 YYEKEE (reference sequence). The CDR3 is 14 amino acids. CDR3 in amino acids: CASSLWQGSYEQYF. The CDR3 bases are TGTGCCAGCAGCTTGTGGCAGGGATCCTACGAGCAGTACTTC.

CDR3 sequence reads: CGRRVAGVSYNEQFF. In DNA form, the CDR3 reads TGTGGAAGGCGAGTAGCGGGAGTATCCTACAATGAGCAGTTCTTC. The genes are TRBV28 and TRBJ2-1, with 9 bases that match TRBD2. CDR3 length equals 15 residues. Germline CDR1 and CDR2: MDHEN and SYDVKM.

The chain links TRBV7-9 to TRBJ1-2; D call uncertain. V was pared by 1 base and J by 4 bases, with 10 bases between. Germline loops: CDR1 SEHNR, CDR2 FQNEAQ (reference sequence). The CDR3 loop spans 14 amino acids. CDR3 nucleotide sequence: TGTGCCAGCAGCTTAGAGGTCCCTAGCTATGGCTACACCTTC. Protein product: CASSLEVPSYGYTF.

The V gene is TRBV27, the J gene TRBJ2-3, with D uncertain. This CDR3 has 17 residues. V was clipped by 8 bases and J by 1 base, with 22 bases between them. The V gene's germline CDR1 is MNHEY and CDR2 SMNVEV (reference sequence). This CDR3 reads CASGSGLFWSGTDTQYF. The CDR3 coding sequence is TGTGCCAGCGGATCGGGCCTATTCTGGTCGGGCACAGATACGCAGTATTTT.

The DNA for the CDR3 is TGCGCCAGCAGCCAAGGTGGGGGTAGCGGGAAGGATACGCAGTATTTT. Residues: CASSQGGGSGKDTQYF. V and J are TRBV4-1 and TRBJ2-3; the match to TRBD2 covers 8 bases. Trimming removed 1 base from V and 6 bases from J; junction bases left unmatched: 9. Looked up from germline, CDR1 is MGHRA and CDR2 is YSYEKL. The CDR3 consists of 16 residues.

The genes are TRBV5-6 and TRBJ1-2; D is uncertain. The CDR3 length is 13 residues. CDR1 is SGHDT and CDR2 is YYEEEE in the germline V gene. Trimming pared 1 base from V and 4 bases from J, leaving 8 bases between. The CDR3 spells CASSLRAGYGYTF. Here the CDR3 DNA reads TGTGCCAGCAGCTTGAGAGCGGGCTATGGCTACACCTTC.

The rearrangement joins TRBV4-3 to TRBJ1-3; the match to TRBD1 covers 7 bases. The CDR3 length is 16 residues. Trimming cost V 1 base and J 2 bases; bases outside gene matches: 5. Looked up from germline, CDR1 is LGHNA and CDR2 is YSLEER. As DNA, the CDR3 is TGCGCCAGCAGCCAAGCACAGGGACAGCCTGGAAACACCATATATTTT. This sequence encodes CASSQAQGQPGNTIYF.

V is TRBV5-1 and J is TRBJ2-1, with TRBD1 matching 9 bases. V gave up 3 bases and J gave up 5 bases; unmatched junction bases: 9. CDR3 length: 16 amino acids. Germline V CDR1 and CDR2: SGHRS, YFSETQ. The CDR3 loop reads CASSSEPGQGNNEQFF. The CDR3 bases are TGCGCCAGCAGCTCAGAACCGGGACAGGGTAACAATGAGCAGTTCTTC.

The chain combines TRBV5-1 with TRBJ2-2; 8 bases map to TRBD2. The CDR3 spans 18 residues. The V segment lost 7 bases and the J segment 3 bases; nucleotides outside the gene matches: 17. The germline V gene has CDR1 SGHRS and CDR2 YFSETQ. DNA for the CDR3: TGCGCCAGCGAGGGCGGACTAGCCCCTCACGGAGACACCGGGGAGCTGTTTTTT. Residues: CASEGGLAPHGDTGELFF.